This T cell receptor (beta chain) was recorded in a study of Graves' ophthalmopathy and Graves' hyperthyroidism. V was trimmed by 1 base and J by 0 bases, leaving 15 bases between them. The CDR3 spans 17 residues. The germline gives CDR1 SEHNR, CDR2 FQNEAQ (reference sequence). The TCR beta CDR3 regions underwent amplification from RNA transcripts. The authors performed first-round RT-PCR with HTBI primers and then a second-round multiplex PCR. One entry per CDR3 protein results from TCRdb running MiXCR on the multiplex PCR reads. The sample includes over a million distinct CDR3 sequences, about 35% of them seen just once. This clonotype occurred many times.

The sequence derives from an adult man with Graves' hyperthyroidism. The chain is built from TRBV7-9 and TRBJ1-1, with D uncertain. The sample consisted of peripheral blood or thyroid tissue (not recorded which). This chain's CDR3 is CASSLGWRLEMNTEAFF. DNA of the CDR3: TGTGCCAGCAGCTTAGGGTGGAGGCTGGAAATGAACACTGAAGCTTTCTTT.